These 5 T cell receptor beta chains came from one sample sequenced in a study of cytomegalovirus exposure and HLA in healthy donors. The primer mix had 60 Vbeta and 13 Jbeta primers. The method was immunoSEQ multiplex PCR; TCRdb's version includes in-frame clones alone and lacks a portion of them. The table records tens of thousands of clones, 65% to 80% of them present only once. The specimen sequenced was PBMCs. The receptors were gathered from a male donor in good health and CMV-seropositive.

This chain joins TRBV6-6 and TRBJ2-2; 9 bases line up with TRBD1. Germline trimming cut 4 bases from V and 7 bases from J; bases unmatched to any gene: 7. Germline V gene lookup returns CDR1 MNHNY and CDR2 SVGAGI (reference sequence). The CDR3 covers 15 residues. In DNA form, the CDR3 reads TGTGCCAGCAGTTTCACAGGGGGCTCTGGCGGGGAGCTGTTTTTT. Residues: CASSFTGGSGGELFF.

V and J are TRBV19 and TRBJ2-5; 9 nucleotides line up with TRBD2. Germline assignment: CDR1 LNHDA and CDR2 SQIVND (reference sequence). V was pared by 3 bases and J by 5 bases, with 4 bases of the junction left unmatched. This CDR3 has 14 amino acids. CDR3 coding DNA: TGTGCCAGTAGTATTAGCGGGAGTTCTGAGACCCAGTACTTC. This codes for CASSISGSSETQYF.

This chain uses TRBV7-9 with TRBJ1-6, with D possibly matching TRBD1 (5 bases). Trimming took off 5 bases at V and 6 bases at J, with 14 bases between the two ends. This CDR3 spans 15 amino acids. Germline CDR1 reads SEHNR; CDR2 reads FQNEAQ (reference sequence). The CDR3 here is CASSPTVSGNSPLHF. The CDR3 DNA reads TGTGCCAGCAGCCCGACAGTGTCGGGTAATTCACCCCTCCACTTT.

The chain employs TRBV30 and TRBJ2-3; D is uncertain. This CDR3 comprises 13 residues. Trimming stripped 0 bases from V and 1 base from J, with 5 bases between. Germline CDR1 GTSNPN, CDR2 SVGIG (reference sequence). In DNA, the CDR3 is TGTGCCTGGAGTGTACTGGGCACAGATACGCAGTATTTT. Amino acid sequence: CAWSVLGTDTQYF.

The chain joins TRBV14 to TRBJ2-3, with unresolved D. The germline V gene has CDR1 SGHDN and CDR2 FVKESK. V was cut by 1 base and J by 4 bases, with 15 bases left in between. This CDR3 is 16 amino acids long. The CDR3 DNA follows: TGTGCCAGCAGCCAAGGCGGCACTACCGGATCAGATACGCAGTATTTT. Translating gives CASSQGGTTGSDTQYF.